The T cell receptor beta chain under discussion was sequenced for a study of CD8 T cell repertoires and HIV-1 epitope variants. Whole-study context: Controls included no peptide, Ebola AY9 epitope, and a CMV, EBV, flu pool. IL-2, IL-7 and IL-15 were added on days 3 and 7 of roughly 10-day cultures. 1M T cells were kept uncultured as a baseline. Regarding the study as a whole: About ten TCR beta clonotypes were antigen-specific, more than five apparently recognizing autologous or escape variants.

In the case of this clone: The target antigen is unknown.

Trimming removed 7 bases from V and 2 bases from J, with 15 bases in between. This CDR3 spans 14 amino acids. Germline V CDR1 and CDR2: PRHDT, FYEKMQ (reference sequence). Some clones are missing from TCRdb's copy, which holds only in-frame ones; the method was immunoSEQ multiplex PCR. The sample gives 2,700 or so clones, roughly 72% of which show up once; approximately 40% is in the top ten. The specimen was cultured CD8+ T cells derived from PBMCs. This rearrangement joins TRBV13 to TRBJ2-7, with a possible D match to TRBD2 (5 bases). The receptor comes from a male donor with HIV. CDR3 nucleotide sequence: TGTGCCAGCACCCCGGGATACGGGGCCTACGAGCAGTACTTC. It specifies CASTPGYGAYEQYF.